This TCR beta chain is from a study of blood T cell repertoires in COVID-19. This clone occurred once. The germline V and J ends were trimmed by 8 bases and 3 bases, with 16 bases remaining between them. CDR1 and CDR2 (germline): SEHNR, FQNEAQ (reference sequence). The CDR3 length is 14 residues. Participants came from some 23 US areas, aged about 18 to 100 years. Original processing methods: Estimation of nucleated cell counts was performed using reference gene primer amplification. Profiling relied on immunoSEQ multiplex PCR, and the TCRdb table lists in-frame clones only, not all of them. V and J calls and clone size are those listed in that table; D and trimming were worked out from the DNA. Counted here are about 230,000 clones, approximately 87% occurring once; the ten biggest clones make up approximately 2.8%.

The sequenced sample consisted of PBMCs or T cells enriched from blood (not recorded which). This clonotype was obtained from a woman between 45 and 65 years old in a cohort exposed to, infected with or recovered from COVID-19 (not recorded which). V usage is TRBV7-9 and J usage is TRBJ1-2; the D gene is possibly TRBD1 (5 bases). This chain's CDR3 is CASGVLGEDYGYTF. DNA of the CDR3: TGTGCCAGCGGGGTTTTAGGGGAAGACTATGGCTACACCTTC.